This TCR beta chain was captured by sequencing in a study of T cell clonality in common variable immunodeficiency. Only in-frame clones appear in the TCRdb table, and some are missing; sequencing was by immunoSEQ multiplex PCR. The table lists some 22,000 clones, with no singletons. Patients and controls were mostly of Caucasian heritage. This CDR3 spans 15 amino acids. The V gene's germline CDR1 is SNHLY and CDR2 FYNNEI. V was pared by 7 bases and J by 2 bases, with 6 bases of the junction left unmatched. This clone came up a few times. Antigen unknown. The CDR3 end lies 3 residues beyond the end of the read and is filled in from the germline J gene. Overall study findings and caveats: Common variable immunodeficiency TCR beta sequences reportedly had fewer deletions and N-nucleotide insertions.

The TCR originated in a human donor with common variable immunodeficiency. Sequencing was performed on peripheral blood mononuclear cells. This chain joins TRBV2 and TRBJ1-5, with 9 bases matching TRBD1. This CDR3 reads CASKQGASGNQPQHF. CDR3 bases read: TGTGCCAGCAAACAGGGGGCGTCGGGCAATCAGCCC. The variable domain in full, with the rest retrieved from reference TRBV2 and TRBJ1-5, is EPEVTQTPSHQVTQMGQEVILRCVPISNHLYFYWYRQILGQKVEFLVSFYNNEISEKSEIFDDQFSVERPDGSNFTLKIRSTKLEDSAMYFCASKQGASGNQPQHFGDGTRLSIL.